The entry below describes one TCR delta chain. Its antigen target is currently unknown. A read error is likely here: a far larger clone is one base away. Receptors were amplified or captured by RT-PCR. The reads were generated on an Illumina MiSeq. After TCRdb called clones again from the public reads with CATT, rows with identical DNA were merged. The sample table lists around 680 delta-chain clones, over 55% of them with a count of one. The ten most abundant clones make up roughly 45% of the sample. The junction shows trimming of 0 bases on V and 0 bases on J, plus 13 bases between the germline ends. Based on the germline V gene, the CDR1 and CDR2 sequences are GEAIGNYY and EKD. The CDR3 holds 16 amino acids from the cysteine to the phenylalanine. Only the CDR3 DNA stays, 48 bases, in frame from base 1. The data were obtained in a study of gamma-delta T cells after stem cell transplantation (dated by TCRdb to 2016 to 2017).

The rearranged chain carries TRDV2 and TRDJ1; no confident D gene assignment can be made. Sequences were obtained from gamma-delta T cells. This TCR was sampled from a human donor. It is not recorded whose cells these are; they may come from a transplant donor. In nucleotides, the sequence is TGTGCCTGTGACACCCTAGCTGTGTCGGACACCGATAAACTCATCTTT. It is translated as CACDTLAVSDTDKLIF.